One sample yielded the 27 T cell receptor beta chains listed below, sequenced in a study of blood T cell repertoires in COVID-19 (dated by TCRdb to between 2020 and 2021). Library generation was performed with the immunoSEQ multiplex PCR assay. The source is immuneACCESS, and TCRdb retained only in-frame sequences with V and J called. Part of the clones is not carried over; for the studies checked, unresolved V genes explain less than half of this, and the remainder is unexplained. The sample yields tens of thousands of clones; around 84% were counted once. 12% of the sample is in the top ten clones. The specimen sequenced was peripheral blood. The receptor set was obtained from a human donor in a cohort sampled during active COVID-19.

The sample holds one count of this clone. This chain joins TRBV5-6 and TRBJ1-3, with no clear D. Germline V gene data show CDR1 as SGHDT and CDR2 as YYEEEE. The CDR3 spans 15 residues. Trimming shortened V by 4 bases and J by 3 bases, and 14 bases separated the two germline ends. CDR3 nucleotides: TGTGCCAGCAGCCCGGGATGGGGTCTTGGAAACACCATATATTTT. Protein product: CASSPGWGLGNTIYF. The whole variable domain, filled in from reference TRBV5-6 and TRBJ1-3, reads DAGVTQSPTHLIKTRGQQVTLRCSPKSGHDTVSWYQQALGQGPQFIFQYYEEEERQRGNFPDRFSGHQFPNYSSELNVNALLLGDSALYLCASSPGWGLGNTIYFGEGSWLTVV.

The chain has TRBV11-2 and TRBJ2-2, with 8 bases identical to TRBD2. The trim removed 0 bases at V and 5 bases at J, leaving 2 bases unmatched. This CDR3 contains 15 residues. CDR1 is SGHAT and CDR2 is FQNNGV in the germline V gene. The CDR3 reads CASSLEGLGTGELFF. Here the CDR3 DNA reads TGTGCCAGCAGCTTAGAGGGACTAGGGACCGGGGAGCTGTTTTTT.

The rearrangement joins TRBV5-1 to TRBJ1-2; D gene ambiguous. The V and J ends lost 0 bases and 7 bases respectively, with 10 bases between them. The germline V gene has CDR1 SGHRS and CDR2 YFSETQ. The CDR3 consists of 13 residues. Here the CDR3 DNA reads TGCGCCAGCAGCTTGGTGGCGGCCGGTGGCTACACCTTC. Its translation: CASSLVAAGGYTF. The full variable domain, with the rest looked up from reference TRBV5-1 and TRBJ1-2, is KAGVTQTPRYLIKTRGQQVTLSCSPISGHRSVSWYQQTPGQGLQFLFEYFSETQRNKGNFPGRFSGRQFSNSRSEMNVSTLELGDSALYLCASSLVAAGGYTFGSGTRLTVV.

This clone was seen just once. The CDR3 sequence: CASSPRLGTLTDTQYF. The CDR3 coding sequence is TGTGCCAGCAGCCCCCGGTTGGGGACTCTCACAGATACGCAGTATTTT. This chain links TRBV5-4 with TRBJ2-3; TRBD2 might be the D (6 bases). The CDR3 covers 16 residues. CDR1 is SGHNT, CDR2 YYREEE, per germline (reference sequence). Trimming took off 4 bases at V and 2 bases at J, with 17 bases between the two ends.

This chain connects TRBV7-9 to TRBJ2-7, with D perhaps TRBD2 (6 bases). This CDR3 has 15 residues. The V gene's germline CDR1 is SEHNR and CDR2 FQNEAQ (reference sequence). V lost 5 bases and J lost 1, with 15 bases in between. The CDR3 protein is CASSPHGSGSYEQYF. CDR3 coding DNA: TGTGCCAGCAGCCCTCACGGTAGCGGTTCCTACGAGCAGTACTTC.

The chain links TRBV21-1 to TRBJ1-1; the table names TRBD1, a call not compared with the DNA. TRBV21-1 is a documented pseudogene. The CDR3 runs to 13 residues. CDR3 region: CASSKGTNTEAFF. DNA for the CDR3: TGTGCCAGCAGCAAAGGGACAAACACTGAAGCTTTCTTT.

The chain links TRBV3-1 (or the pseudogene TRBV3-2) to TRBJ2-1; 7 bases line up with TRBD2. The germline V gene has CDR1 LGHDT and CDR2 YNNKEL (reference sequence). The J segment lost 3 bases and the V segment lost 2 bases, leaving 10 bases of the junction unmatched. The CDR3 has 17 residues. The CDR3 here is CASSQSHGGGFYNEQFF. In DNA form, the CDR3 reads TGTGCCAGCAGCCAAAGTCACGGCGGGGGTTTCTACAATGAGCAGTTCTTC.

The rearrangement links TRBV21-1 to TRBJ2-5; TRBD2, the D gene given by the table, was not confirmed from the DNA. TRBV21-1 is designated a pseudogene. This CDR3 has 15 amino acids. This CDR3 reads CASSKARGGGETQYF. The CDR3 nucleotides are TGTGCCAGCAGCAAAGCTAGGGGCGGGGGAGAGACCCAGTACTTC.

V usage is TRBV6-6 and J usage is TRBJ1-2; 11 bases align to TRBD1. The CDR3 runs 14 residues. Germline trimming cut 2 bases from V and 7 bases from J; bases unmatched to any gene: 3. The germline gives CDR1 MNHNY, CDR2 SVGAGI (reference sequence). CDR3 coding DNA: TGTGCCAGCAGTTACGGGACAGGGGGTGGTGGCTACACCTTC. Translating it yields CASSYGTGGGGYTF.

CDR3 DNA sequence: TGTGCCAGTAGTGTGGGAGGGAGCTCCTACGAGCAGTACTTC. It codes for CASSVGGSSYEQYF. The V and J genes are TRBV19 and TRBJ2-7; 7 positions match TRBD2. V lost 5 bases to trimming and J lost 0 bases; unmatched junction nucleotides: 4. CDR1 and CDR2 (germline): LNHDA, SQIVND (reference sequence). The length of the CDR3 is 14 residues. Filled out from reference TRBV19 and TRBJ2-7, the complete variable domain reads DGGITQSPKYLFRKEGQNVTLSCEQNLNHDAMYWYRQDPGQGLRLIYYSQIVNDFQKGDIAEGYSVSREKKESFPLTVTSAQKNPTAFYLCASSVGGSSYEQYFGPGTRLTVT.

The V gene is TRBV11-2, the J gene TRBJ2-7; D gene ambiguous. V lost 4 bases, J lost 6 bases, and 10 bases lay in between. The germline gives CDR1 SGHAT, CDR2 FQNNGV. The CDR3 has 12 amino acids. The CDR3 nucleotides are TGTGCCAGCAGCTCTACGTACTCCGAGCAGTACTTC. This gives the protein CASSSTYSEQYF.

The chain links TRBV6-2 or TRBV6-3 to TRBJ2-7; the D gene is possibly TRBD2 (6 bases). Germline CDR1 and CDR2: MNHEY and SVGEGT. The CDR3 extends over 14 amino acids. Trimming stripped 0 bases from V and 6 bases from J, with 12 bases between. CDR3 amino acids: CASSYSGLLVEQYF. The CDR3 nucleotides are TGTGCCAGCAGTTACTCCGGACTACTAGTCGAGCAGTACTTC.

J is TRBJ1-2 and V is TRBV14, with 7 bases matching TRBD1. V trimming: 3 bases; J trimming: 5 bases; junction bases outside the gene matches: 3. The CDR3 runs 13 residues. Germline assignment: CDR1 SGHDN and CDR2 FVKESK. This CDR3 is CASSQGTAYGYTF. As DNA, the CDR3 is TGTGCCAGCAGCCAGGGGACAGCATATGGCTACACCTTC.

V usage is TRBV18 and J usage is TRBJ2-7; D perhaps matches TRBD2 (6 bases). The germline CDR1 and CDR2 sequences are KGHSH and LQKENI. The CDR3 is made up of 14 amino acids. V lost 2 bases and J lost 1, with 9 bases in between. The CDR3 nucleotides are TGTGCCAGCTCACCAGGGACTGGATCCTACGAGCAGTACTTC. Amino acid sequence: CASSPGTGSYEQYF.

V usage is TRBV6-5 and J usage is TRBJ2-1, with 9 positions matching TRBD2. V shed 6 bases and J 5 bases; nucleotides not matched to a gene: 2. Germline V gene data show CDR1 as MNHEY and CDR2 as SVGAGI. The CDR3 covers 13 residues. For the CDR3, the DNA is TGTGCCAGCAGGACTAGCGGCGACAATGAGCAGTTCTTC. This codes for CASRTSGDNEQFF.

The chain joins TRBV9 to TRBJ2-5; 8 nucleotides align to TRBD2. Trimming at V came to 4 bases and at J to 2 bases, leaving 10 bases not matched to a gene. The CDR3 sequence is 16 residues long. CDR1 SGDLS and CDR2 YYNGEE come from the germline V gene. The CDR3 region has the DNA TGTGCCAGCAGCCCACATACCGGGACTAGACAAGAGACCCAGTACTTC. Its translation: CASSPHTGTRQETQYF.

J is TRBJ2-7 and V is TRBV27; TRBD1 matches at 9 bases. Unmatched junction bases numbered 9, after V lost 4 bases and J lost 2 bases. The CDR3 loop spans 16 amino acids. The germline gives CDR1 MNHEY, CDR2 SMNVEV (reference sequence). CDR3 bases: TGTGCCAGCAGTTGGGGACAGGGAGGTAGAACCTACGAGCAGTACTTC. It encodes CASSWGQGGRTYEQYF.

In nucleotides, the CDR3 is TGCGCCAGCAGCCAGTCCCCGGGGAGGAACACTGAAGCTTTCTTT. Amino acids: CASSQSPGRNTEAFF. The chain combines TRBV4-1 with TRBJ1-1; D is unclear. Trimming shortened V by 3 bases and J by 1 base, and 12 bases separated the two germline ends. CDR3 length: 15 residues. Germline lookup yields CDR1 MGHRA and CDR2 YSYEKL.

J is TRBJ1-1 and V is TRBV10-3; D is perhaps TRBD1 (5 bases). The V and J ends lost 6 bases and 0 bases respectively, with 17 bases between them. Germline-derived CDR1 and CDR2 are ENHRY and SYGVKD. CDR3 length equals 16 residues. CDR3 in DNA: TGTGCCATCAGCGCAGAACAGGATTTCATGAACACTGAAGCTTTCTTT. Translation gives CAISAEQDFMNTEAFF.

CDR3 sequence (DNA): TGTGCCAGCAGCCTCGCCGGGACTAACACTGAAGCTTTCTTT. Protein sequence: CASSLAGTNTEAFF. The chain has TRBV14 and TRBJ1-1; D possibly corresponds to TRBD1 (5 bases). Trimming removed 4 bases from V and 2 bases from J, with 11 bases in between. CDR1 is SGHDN and CDR2 is FVKESK in the germline V gene. The CDR3 consists of 14 residues.

This clone showed up just a few times. This rearrangement joins TRBV5-6 to TRBJ1-1, with TRBD1 matching over 9 bases. This CDR3 comprises 15 residues. J was trimmed by 7 bases and V by 0 bases; bases with no gene match: 7. Per germline, CDR1 SGHDT and CDR2 YYEEEE. Here the CDR3 DNA reads TGTGCCAGCAGCTTGGAAGGGACAGGGTTTGGTGAAGCTTTCTTT. It encodes CASSLEGTGFGEAFF.

J is TRBJ1-1 and V is TRBV27, with D maybe TRBD1 (5 bases). Between the trimmed V and J ends, which lost 4 bases and 2 bases, there was a span of 11 bases. CDR1 MNHEY and CDR2 SMNVEV come from the germline V gene (reference sequence). CDR3 length: 14 residues. In DNA form, the CDR3 reads TGTGCCAGCAGTTCCGGGGACTCTAACACTGAAGCTTTCTTT. Protein: CASSSGDSNTEAFF.

J is TRBJ1-4 and V is TRBV5-1; D remains unclear. The CDR3 runs to 14 residues. Germline CDR1 is SGHRS and CDR2 is YFSETQ. Trimming took 4 bases from V and 0 from J, leaving 7 bases between them. The CDR3 DNA follows: TGCGCCAGCAGCGCGGACTCAACTAATGAAAAACTGTTTTTT. Encoded protein: CASSADSTNEKLFF.

The genes are TRBV5-8 and TRBJ2-7; TRBD1 agrees at 7 bases. Germline CDR1 SGHTS, CDR2 YDEGEE. The CDR3 is made up of 19 amino acids. V shed 0 bases and J 0 bases; nucleotides not matched to a gene: 15. CDR3 coding DNA: TGTGCCAGCAGCTTGGACTGGTTTCCCGACAGGGACACCTCCTACGAGCAGTACTTC. Translated: CASSLDWFPDRDTSYEQYF. The variable domain in full, with the rest retrieved from reference TRBV5-8 and TRBJ2-7, is EAGVTQSPTHLIKTRGQQATLRCSPISGHTSVYWYQQALGLGLQFLLWYDEGEERNRGNFPPRFSGRQFPNYSSELNVNALELEDSALYLCASSLDWFPDRDTSYEQYFGPGTRLTVT.

This chain joins TRBV5-5 and TRBJ2-7, with 7 bases identical to TRBD1. Germline V gene sequence: CDR1 SGHKS, CDR2 YYEKEE (reference sequence). This CDR3 comprises 14 residues. J lost 1 base, V lost 1 base, and 2 bases had no gene match. As DNA, the CDR3 is TGTGCCAGCAGCTTGTCAGGGGGATCCTACGAGCAGTACTTC. Protein sequence: CASSLSGGSYEQYF.

The rearrangement uses TRBV10-3 and TRBJ2-1; the match to TRBD2 covers 11 bases. CDR3 size: 16 residues. With 3 bases clipped from V and 7 bases from J, the junction kept 8 bases outside the gene matches. Germline V gene data show CDR1 as ENHRY and CDR2 as SYGVKD. CDR3 protein: CAISDFTSGRGNEQFF. As DNA, the CDR3 is TGTGCCATCAGTGATTTTACTAGCGGGAGAGGAAATGAGCAGTTCTTC.

This chain joins TRBV15 and TRBJ1-6; 9 nucleotides match TRBD1. V trimming: 5 bases; J trimming: 5 bases; junction bases outside the gene matches: 16. The CDR3 has 19 amino acids. CDR1 is LNHNV and CDR2 is YYDKDF in the germline V gene (reference sequence). The CDR3 sequence: CATSYDWGGQGLHNSPLHF. The DNA of the CDR3 is TGTGCCACCAGCTACGACTGGGGGGGACAGGGCCTGCATAATTCACCCCTCCACTTT.